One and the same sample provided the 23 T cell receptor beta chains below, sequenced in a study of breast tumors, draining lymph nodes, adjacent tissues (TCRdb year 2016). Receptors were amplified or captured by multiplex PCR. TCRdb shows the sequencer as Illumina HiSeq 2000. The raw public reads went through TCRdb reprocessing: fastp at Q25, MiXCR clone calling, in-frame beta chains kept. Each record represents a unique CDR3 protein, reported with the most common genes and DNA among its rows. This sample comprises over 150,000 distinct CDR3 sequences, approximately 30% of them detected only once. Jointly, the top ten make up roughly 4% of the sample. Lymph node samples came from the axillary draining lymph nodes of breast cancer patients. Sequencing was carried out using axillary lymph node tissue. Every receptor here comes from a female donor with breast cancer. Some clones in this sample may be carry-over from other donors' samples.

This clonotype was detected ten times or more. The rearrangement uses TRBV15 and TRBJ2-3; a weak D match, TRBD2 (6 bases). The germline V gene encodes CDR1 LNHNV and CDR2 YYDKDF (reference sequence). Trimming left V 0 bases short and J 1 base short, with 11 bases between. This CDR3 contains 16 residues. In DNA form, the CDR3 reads TGTGCCACCAGCAGAGATTTGGCTAGCGGCACAGATACGCAGTATTTT. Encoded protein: CATSRDLASGTDTQYF.

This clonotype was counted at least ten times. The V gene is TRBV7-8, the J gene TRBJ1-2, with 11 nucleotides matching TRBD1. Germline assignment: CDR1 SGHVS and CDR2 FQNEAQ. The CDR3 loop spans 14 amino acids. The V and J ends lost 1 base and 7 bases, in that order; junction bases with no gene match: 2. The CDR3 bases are TGTGCCAGCAGCTTAGTGGGGACAGGGGGTGGCTACACCTTC. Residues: CASSLVGTGGGYTF. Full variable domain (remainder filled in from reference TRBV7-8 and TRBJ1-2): GAGVSQSPRYKVAKRGQDVALRCDPISGHVSLFWYQQALGQGPEFLTYFQNEAQLDKSGLPSDRFFAERPEGSVSTLKIQRTQQEDSAVYLCASSLVGTGGGYTFGSGTRLTVV.

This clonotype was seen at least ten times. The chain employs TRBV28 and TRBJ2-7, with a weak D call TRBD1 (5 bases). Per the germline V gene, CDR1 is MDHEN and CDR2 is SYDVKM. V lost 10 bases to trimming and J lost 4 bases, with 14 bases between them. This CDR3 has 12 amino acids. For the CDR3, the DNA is TGTGCCATCCAGGGTACCGGATACGAGCAGTACTTC. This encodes CAIQGTGYEQYF.

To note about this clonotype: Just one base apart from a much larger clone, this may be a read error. The chain's CDR3 is CSASGGRTGAYEQYF. The CDR3 nucleotides read TGCAGTGCTAGTGGAGGGAGGACAGGGGCCTACGAGCAGTACTTC. This chain uses TRBV20-1 with TRBJ2-7, with 9 nucleotides matching TRBD1. CDR1 and CDR2 (germline): DFQATT, SNEGSKA (reference sequence). The CDR3 covers 15 residues. The V segment lost 3 bases and the J segment 2 bases; nucleotides outside the gene matches: 8.

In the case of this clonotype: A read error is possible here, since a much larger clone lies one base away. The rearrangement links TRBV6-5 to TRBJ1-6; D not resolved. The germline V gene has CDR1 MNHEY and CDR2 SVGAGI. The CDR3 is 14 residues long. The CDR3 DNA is TGTGCCAGCAGTGTGTTCTCCCATAATTCACCCCTCCACTTT. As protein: CASSVFSHNSPLHF.

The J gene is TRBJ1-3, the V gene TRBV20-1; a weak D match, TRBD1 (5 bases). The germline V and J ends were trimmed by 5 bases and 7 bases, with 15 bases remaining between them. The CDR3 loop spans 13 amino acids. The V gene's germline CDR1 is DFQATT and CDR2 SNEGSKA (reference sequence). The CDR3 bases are TGCAGTGCTTATCCGGGGGTTCGGAACACCATATATTTT. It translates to CSAYPGVRNTIYF.

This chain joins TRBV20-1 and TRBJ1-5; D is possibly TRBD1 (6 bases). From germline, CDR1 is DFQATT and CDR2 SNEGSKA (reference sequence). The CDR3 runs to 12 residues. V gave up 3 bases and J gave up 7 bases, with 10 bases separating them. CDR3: CSASSGEQPQHF. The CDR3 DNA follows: TGCAGTGCTAGCTCAGGGGAGCAGCCCCAGCATTTT.

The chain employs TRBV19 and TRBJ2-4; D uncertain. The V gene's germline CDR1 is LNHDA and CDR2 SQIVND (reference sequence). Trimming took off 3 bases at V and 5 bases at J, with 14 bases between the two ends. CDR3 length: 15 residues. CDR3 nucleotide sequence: TGTGCCAGTAGTATTTCTTCCGGGTCCCAAAACATTCAGTACTTC. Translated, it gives CASSISSGSQNIQYF.

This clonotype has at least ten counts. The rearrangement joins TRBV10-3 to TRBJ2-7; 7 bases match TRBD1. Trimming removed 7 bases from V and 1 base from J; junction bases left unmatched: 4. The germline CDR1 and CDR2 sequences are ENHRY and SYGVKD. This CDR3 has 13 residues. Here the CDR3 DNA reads TGTGCCATCAAAGGACAGGAGTCCTACGAGCAGTACTTC. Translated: CAIKGQESYEQYF.

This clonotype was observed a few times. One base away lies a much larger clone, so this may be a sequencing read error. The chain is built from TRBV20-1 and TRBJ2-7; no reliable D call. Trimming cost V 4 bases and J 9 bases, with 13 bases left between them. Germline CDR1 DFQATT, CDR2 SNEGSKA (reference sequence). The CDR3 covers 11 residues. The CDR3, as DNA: TGCAGTGCTACATGGGGTTGGGGGCAGTACTTC. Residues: CSATWGWGQYF.

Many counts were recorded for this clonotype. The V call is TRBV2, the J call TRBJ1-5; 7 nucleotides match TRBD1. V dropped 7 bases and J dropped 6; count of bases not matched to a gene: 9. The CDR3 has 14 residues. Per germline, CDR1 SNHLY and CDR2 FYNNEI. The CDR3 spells CASTRGTDSQPQHF. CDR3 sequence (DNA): TGTGCCAGCACCCGAGGGACAGATAGTCAGCCCCAGCATTTT.

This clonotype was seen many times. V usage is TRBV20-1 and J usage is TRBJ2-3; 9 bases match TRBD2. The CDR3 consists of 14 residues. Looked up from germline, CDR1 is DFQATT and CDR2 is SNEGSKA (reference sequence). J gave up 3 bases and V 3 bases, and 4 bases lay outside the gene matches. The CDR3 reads CSASLREGTDTQYF. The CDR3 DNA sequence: TGCAGTGCTAGCTTGCGGGAGGGTACAGATACGCAGTATTTT.

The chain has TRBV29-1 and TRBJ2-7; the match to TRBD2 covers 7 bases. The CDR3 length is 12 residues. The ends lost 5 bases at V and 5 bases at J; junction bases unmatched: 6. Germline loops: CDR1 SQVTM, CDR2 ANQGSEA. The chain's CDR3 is CSVSRGVDEQYF. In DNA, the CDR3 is TGCAGCGTTAGTCGGGGGGTTGACGAGCAGTACTTC.

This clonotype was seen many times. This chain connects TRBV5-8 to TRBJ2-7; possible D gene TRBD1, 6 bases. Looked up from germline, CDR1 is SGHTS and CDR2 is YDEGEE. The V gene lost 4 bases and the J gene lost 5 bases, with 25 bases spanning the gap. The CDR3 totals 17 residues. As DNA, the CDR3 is TGTGCCAGCAGCCCAAGGTACCCGGTTTCAGGGGTCCACGAGCAGTACTTC. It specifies CASSPRYPVSGVHEQYF.

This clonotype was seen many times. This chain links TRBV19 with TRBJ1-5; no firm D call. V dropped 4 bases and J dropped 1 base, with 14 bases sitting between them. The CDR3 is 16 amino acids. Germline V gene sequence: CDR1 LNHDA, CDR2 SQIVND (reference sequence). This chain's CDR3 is CASSTPERISNQPQHF. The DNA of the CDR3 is TGTGCCAGTAGTACCCCGGAGAGAATAAGCAATCAGCCCCAGCATTTT.

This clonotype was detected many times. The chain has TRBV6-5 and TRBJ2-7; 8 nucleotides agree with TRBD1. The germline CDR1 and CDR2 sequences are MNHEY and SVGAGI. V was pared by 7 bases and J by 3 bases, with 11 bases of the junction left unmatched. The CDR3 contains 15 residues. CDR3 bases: TGTGCCAGCACCCTAACCGGGACAGGAAACTACGAGCAGTACTTC. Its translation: CASTLTGTGNYEQYF.

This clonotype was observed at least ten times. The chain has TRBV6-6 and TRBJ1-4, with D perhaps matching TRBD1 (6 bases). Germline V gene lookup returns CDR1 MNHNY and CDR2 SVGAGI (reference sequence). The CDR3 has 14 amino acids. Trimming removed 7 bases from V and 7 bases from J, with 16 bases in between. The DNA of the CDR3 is TGTGCCAGCATGGGGGGGGCGCCGGTTGAAAAACTGTTTTTT. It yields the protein CASMGGAPVEKLFF.

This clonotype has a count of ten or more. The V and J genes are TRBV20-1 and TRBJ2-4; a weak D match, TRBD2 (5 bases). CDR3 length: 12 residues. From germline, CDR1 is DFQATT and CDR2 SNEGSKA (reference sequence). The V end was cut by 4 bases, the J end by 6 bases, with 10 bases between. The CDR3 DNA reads TGCAGTGCTACCGCAGGAGGAAACATTCAGTACTTC. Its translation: CSATAGGNIQYF.

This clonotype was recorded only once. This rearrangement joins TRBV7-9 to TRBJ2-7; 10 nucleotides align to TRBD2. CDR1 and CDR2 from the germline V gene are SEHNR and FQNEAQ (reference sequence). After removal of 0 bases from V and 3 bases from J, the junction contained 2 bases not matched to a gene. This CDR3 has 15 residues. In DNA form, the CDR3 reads TGTGCCAGCAGCTTAGCACCTAGCGGGAGCTACGAGCAGTACTTC. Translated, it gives CASSLAPSGSYEQYF.

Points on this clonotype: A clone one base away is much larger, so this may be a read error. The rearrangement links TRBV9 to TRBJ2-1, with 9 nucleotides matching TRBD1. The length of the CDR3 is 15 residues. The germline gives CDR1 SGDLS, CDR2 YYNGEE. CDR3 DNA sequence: TGTGCCAGCAGCCCTTTCGACAGGGGGAACAATGAGCCGTTCTTC. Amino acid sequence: CASSPFDRGNNEPFF.

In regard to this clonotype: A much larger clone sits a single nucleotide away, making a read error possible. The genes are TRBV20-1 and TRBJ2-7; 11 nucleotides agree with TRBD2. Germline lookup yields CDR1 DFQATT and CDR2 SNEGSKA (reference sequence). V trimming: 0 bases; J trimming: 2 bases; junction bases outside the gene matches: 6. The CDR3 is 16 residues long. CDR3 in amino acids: CSARDRGLAAPYEQYF. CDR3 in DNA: TGCAGTGCTAGAGATCGGGGACTAGCGGCGCCCTACGAGCAGTACTTC.

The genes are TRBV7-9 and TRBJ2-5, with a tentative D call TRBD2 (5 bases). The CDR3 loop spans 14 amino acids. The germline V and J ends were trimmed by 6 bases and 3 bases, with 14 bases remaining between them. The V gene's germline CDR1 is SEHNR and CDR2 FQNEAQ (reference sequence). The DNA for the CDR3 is TGTGCCAGCAGTCCCCCGGGAAACAAAGAGACCCAGTACTTC. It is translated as CASSPPGNKETQYF.

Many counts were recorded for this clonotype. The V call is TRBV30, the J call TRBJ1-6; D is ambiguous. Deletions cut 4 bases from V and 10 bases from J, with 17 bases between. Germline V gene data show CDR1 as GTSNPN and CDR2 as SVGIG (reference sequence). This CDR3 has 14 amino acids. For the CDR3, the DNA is TGTGCCTGGACCCAGACAAGTAGGGAATCACCCCTCCACTTT. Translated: CAWTQTSRESPLHF.